The sequence of this T cell receptor beta chain was determined in a study of CD8 T cells in Susac syndrome. RNA, at about 0.45 to 1 ug, was reverse transcribed with random hexamers. An immunoSEQ multiplex PCR amplified TCR beta CDR3 over 54 Vbeta and 13 Jbeta. TCRdb itself ran the immunoSEQ multiplex PCR reads through MiXCR, one entry per CDR3 protein. The sample has approximately 120,000 distinct CDR3 sequences, around 93% seen once. Sequencing of TCR beta was carried out in blood CD8+ and CD4+ T cells. Controls were healthy donors chosen to match patients in age and sex. The CD8+ and CD4+ T cells were isolated magnetically using a negative isolation approach, whereas the TEMRA cells were enriched by FACS. Trimming removed 6 bases at V and 0 bases at J, with 5 bases between. This CDR3 has 12 amino acids. Germline V gene data show CDR1 as ENHRY and CDR2 as SYGVKD.

This chain joins TRBV10-3 and TRBJ2-5; D is unclear. Sequencing input: CD8+ T cells from PBMCs. The clonotype was recovered from a human donor in good health. CDR3 nucleotides: TGTGCCATCAGCGCGGACCAAGAGACCCAGTACTTC. As protein: CAISADQETQYF.